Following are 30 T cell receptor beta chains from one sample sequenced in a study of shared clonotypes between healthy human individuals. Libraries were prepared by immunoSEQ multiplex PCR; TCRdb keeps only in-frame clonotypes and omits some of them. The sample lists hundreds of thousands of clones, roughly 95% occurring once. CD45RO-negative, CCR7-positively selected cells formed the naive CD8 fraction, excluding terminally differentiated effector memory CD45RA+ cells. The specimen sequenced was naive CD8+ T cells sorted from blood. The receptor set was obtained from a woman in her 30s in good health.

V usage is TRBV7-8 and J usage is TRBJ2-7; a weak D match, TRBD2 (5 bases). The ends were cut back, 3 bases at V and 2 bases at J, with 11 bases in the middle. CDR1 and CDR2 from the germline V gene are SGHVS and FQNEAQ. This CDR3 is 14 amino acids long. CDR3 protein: CASSFEGSPYEQYF. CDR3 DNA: TGTGCCAGCAGCTTTGAGGGTTCCCCCTACGAGCAGTACTTC.

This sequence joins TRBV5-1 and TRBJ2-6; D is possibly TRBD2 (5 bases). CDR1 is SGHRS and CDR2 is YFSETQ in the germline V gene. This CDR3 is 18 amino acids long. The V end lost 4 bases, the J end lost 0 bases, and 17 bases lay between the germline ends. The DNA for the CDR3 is TGCGCCAGCAGCCCGGGAAGGGTCGACTACTCTGGGGCCAACGTCCTGACTTTC. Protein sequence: CASSPGRVDYSGANVLTF.

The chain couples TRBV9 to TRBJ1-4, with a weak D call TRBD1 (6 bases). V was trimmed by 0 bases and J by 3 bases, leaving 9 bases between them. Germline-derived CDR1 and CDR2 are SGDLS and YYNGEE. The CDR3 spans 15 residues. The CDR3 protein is CASSVGAGANEKLFF. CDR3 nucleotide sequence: TGTGCCAGCAGCGTAGGAGCAGGGGCTAATGAAAAACTGTTTTTT. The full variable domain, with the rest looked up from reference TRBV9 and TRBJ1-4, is DSGVTQTPKHLITATGQRVTLRCSPRSGDLSVYWYQQSLDQGLQFLIQYYNGEERAKGNILERFSAQQFPDLHSELNLSSLELGDSALYFCASSVGAGANEKLFFGSGTQLSVL.

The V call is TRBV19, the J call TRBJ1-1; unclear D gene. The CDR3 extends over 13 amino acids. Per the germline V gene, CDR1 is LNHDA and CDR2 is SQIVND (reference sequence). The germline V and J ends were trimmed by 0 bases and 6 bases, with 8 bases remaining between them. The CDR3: CASSIEVDSEAFF. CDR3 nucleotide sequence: TGTGCCAGTAGTATAGAAGTAGACTCTGAAGCTTTCTTT.

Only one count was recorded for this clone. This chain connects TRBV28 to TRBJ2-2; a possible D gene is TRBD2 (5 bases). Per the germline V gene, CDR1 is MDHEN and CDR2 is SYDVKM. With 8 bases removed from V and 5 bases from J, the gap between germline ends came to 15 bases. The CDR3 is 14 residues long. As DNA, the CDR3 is TGTGCCAGCGGATTCCGCCCGGGGACCGGGGAGCTGTTTTTT. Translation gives CASGFRPGTGELFF.

The CDR3 here is CASSPLAARETQYF. In DNA, the CDR3 is TGTGCCAGCAGTCCACTAGCGGCTAGGGAGACCCAGTACTTC. The J gene is TRBJ2-5, the V gene TRBV7-9, with TRBD2 identical over 8 bases. This CDR3 has 14 residues. The germline CDR1 and CDR2 sequences are SEHNR and FQNEAQ (reference sequence). The junction had 8 bases not matched to a gene; V was cut back by 6 bases and J by 5 bases. Together with reference TRBV7-9 and TRBJ2-5, the CDR3 gives the full variable domain: DTGVSQNPRHKITKRGQNVTFRCDPISEHNRLYWYRQTLGQGPEFLTYFQNEAQLEKSRLLSDRFSAERPKGSFSTLEIQRTEQGDSAMYLCASSPLAARETQYFGPGTRLLVL.

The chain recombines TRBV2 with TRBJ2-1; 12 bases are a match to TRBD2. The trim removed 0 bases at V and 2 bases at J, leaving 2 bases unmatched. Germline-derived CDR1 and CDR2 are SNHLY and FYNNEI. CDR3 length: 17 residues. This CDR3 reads CASSEALAGGPYNEQFF. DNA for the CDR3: TGTGCCAGCAGTGAAGCCCTAGCGGGAGGGCCCTACAATGAGCAGTTCTTC.

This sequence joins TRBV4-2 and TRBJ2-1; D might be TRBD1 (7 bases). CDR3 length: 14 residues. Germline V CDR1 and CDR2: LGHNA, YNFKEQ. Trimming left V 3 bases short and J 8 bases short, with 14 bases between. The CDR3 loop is CASSQLTGRYEQFF. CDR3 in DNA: TGTGCCAGCAGCCAGCTGACAGGGAGGTATGAGCAGTTCTTC.

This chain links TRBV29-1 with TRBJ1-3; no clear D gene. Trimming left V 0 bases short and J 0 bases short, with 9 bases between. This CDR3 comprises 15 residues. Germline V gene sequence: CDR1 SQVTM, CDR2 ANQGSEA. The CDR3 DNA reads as TGCAGCGTTGAAGATAGCGGGAGCTCTGGAAACACCATATATTTT. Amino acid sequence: CSVEDSGSSGNTIYF.

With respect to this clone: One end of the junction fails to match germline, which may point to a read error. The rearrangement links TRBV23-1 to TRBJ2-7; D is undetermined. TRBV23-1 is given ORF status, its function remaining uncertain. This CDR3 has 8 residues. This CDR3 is CASSHPGF. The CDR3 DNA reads TGCGCCAGCAGTCACCCCGGATTC.

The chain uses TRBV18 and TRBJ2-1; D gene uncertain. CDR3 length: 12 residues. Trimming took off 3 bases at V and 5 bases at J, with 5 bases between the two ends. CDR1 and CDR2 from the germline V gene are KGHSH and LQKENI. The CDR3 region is CASSPLDNEQFF. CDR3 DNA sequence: TGTGCCAGCTCACCCCTAGACAATGAGCAGTTCTTC.

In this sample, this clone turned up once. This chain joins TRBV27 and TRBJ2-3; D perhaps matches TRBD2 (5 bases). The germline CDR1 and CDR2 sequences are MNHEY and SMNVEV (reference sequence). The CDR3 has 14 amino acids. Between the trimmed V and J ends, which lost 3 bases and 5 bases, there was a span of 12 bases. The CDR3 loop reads CASSFGGPQDTQYF. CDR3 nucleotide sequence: TGTGCCAGCAGTTTCGGAGGCCCCCAAGATACGCAGTATTTT.

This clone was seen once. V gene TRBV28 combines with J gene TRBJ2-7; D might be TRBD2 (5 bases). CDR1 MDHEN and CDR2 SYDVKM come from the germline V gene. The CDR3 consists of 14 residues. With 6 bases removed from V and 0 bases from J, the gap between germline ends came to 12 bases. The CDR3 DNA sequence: TGTGCCAGCAGGACTAAGGTCAGCTCCTACGAGCAGTACTTC. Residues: CASRTKVSSYEQYF.

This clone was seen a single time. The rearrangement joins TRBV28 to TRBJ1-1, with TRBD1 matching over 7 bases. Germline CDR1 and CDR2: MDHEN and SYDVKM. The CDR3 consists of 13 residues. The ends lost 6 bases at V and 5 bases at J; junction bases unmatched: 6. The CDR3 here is CASSPQGRTEAFF. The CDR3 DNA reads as TGTGCCAGCAGCCCACAGGGGCGTACTGAAGCTTTCTTT.

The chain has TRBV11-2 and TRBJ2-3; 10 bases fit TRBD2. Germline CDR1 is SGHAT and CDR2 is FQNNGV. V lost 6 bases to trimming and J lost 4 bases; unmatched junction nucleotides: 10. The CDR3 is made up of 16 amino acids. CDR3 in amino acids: CASSSKAGGFADTQYF. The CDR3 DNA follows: TGTGCCAGCAGTTCCAAAGCGGGAGGGTTTGCAGATACGCAGTATTTT. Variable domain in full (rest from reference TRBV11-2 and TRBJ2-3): EAGVAQSPRYKIIEKRQSVAFWCNPISGHATLYWYQQILGQGPKLLIQFQNNGVVDDSQLPKDRFSAERLKGVDSTLKIQPAKLEDSAVYLCASSSKAGGFADTQYFGPGTRLTVL.

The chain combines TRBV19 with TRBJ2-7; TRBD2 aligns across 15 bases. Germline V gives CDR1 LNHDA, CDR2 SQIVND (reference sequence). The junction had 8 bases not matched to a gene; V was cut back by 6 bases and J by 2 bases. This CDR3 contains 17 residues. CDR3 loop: CASSQGLAGGRTYEQYF. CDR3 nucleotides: TGTGCCAGTAGCCAAGGACTAGCGGGAGGGCGGACCTACGAGCAGTACTTC. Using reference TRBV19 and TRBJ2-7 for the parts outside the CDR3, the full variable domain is DGGITQSPKYLFRKEGQNVTLSCEQNLNHDAMYWYRQDPGQGLRLIYYSQIVNDFQKGDIAEGYSVSREKKESFPLTVTSAQKNPTAFYLCASSQGLAGGRTYEQYFGPGTRLTVT.

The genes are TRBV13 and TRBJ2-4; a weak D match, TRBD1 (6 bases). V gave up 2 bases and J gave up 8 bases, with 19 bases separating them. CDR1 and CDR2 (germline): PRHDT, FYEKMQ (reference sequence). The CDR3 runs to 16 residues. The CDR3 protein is CASSLRRTEFTHIQYF. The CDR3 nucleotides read TGTGCCAGCAGCTTACGACGGACAGAATTTACGCACATTCAGTACTTC.

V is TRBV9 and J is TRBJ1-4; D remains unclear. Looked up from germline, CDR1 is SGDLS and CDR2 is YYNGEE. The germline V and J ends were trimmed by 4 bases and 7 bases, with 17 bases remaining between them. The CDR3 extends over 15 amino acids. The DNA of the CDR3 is TGTGCCAGCAGCCCCCTAGGCGGGGAGGGTGAAAAACTGTTTTTT. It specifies CASSPLGGEGEKLFF.

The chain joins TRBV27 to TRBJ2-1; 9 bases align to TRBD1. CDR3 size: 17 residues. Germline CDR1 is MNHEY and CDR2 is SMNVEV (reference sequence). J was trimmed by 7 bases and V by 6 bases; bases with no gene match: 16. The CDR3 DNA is TGTGCCAGCAGGACCACAGGGGGCTTGGAGGAAGGAAATGAGCAGTTCTTC. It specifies CASRTTGGLEEGNEQFF.

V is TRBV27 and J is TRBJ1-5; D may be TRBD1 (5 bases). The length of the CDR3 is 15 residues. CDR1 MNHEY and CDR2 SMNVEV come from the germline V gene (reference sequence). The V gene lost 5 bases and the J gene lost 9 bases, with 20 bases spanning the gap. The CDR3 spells CASSLISTGTGPQHF. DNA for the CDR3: TGTGCCAGCAGTCTAATATCAACCGGGACCGGGCCCCAGCATTTT.

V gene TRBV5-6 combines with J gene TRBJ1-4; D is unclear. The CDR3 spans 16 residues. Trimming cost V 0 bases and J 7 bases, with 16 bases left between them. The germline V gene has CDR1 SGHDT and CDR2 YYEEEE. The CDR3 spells CASSLAEPYRREKLFF. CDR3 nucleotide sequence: TGTGCCAGCAGCTTGGCGGAGCCATACCGCCGTGAAAAACTGTTTTTT. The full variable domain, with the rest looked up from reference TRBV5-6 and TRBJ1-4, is DAGVTQSPTHLIKTRGQQVTLRCSPKSGHDTVSWYQQALGQGPQFIFQYYEEEERQRGNFPDRFSGHQFPNYSSELNVNALLLGDSALYLCASSLAEPYRREKLFFGSGTQLSVL.

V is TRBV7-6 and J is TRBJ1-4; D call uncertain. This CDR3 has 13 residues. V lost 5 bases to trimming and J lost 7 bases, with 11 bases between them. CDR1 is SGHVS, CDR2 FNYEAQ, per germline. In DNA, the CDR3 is TGTGCCAGCAGCCCTAGAGGAAGTGAAAAACTGTTTTTT. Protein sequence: CASSPRGSEKLFF. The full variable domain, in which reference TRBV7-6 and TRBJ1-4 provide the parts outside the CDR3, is GAGVSQSPRYKVTKRGQDVALRCDPISGHVSLYWYRQALGQGPEFLTYFNYEAQQDKSGLPNDRFSAERPEGSISTLTIQRTEQRDSAMYRCASSPRGSEKLFFGSGTQLSVL.

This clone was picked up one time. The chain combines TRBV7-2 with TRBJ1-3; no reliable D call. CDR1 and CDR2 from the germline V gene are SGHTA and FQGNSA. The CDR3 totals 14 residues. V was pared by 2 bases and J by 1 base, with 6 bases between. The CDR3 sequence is CASSLIGSGNTIYF. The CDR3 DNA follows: TGTGCCAGCAGCTTAATTGGGTCTGGAAACACCATATATTTT.

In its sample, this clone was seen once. The CDR3 sequence: CSVVASGYEQYF. CDR3 nucleotide sequence: TGCAGCGTTGTGGCTAGCGGCTACGAGCAGTACTTC. The rearrangement links TRBV29-1 to TRBJ2-7; 7 bases line up with TRBD2. The CDR3 has 12 residues. The V segment lost 4 bases and the J segment 3 bases; nucleotides outside the gene matches: 3. The germline CDR1 and CDR2 sequences are SQVTM and ANQGSEA.

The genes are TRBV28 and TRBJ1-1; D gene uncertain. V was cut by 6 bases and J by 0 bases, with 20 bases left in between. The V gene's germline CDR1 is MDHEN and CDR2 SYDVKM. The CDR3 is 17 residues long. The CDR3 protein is CASRLTVHTQMNTEAFF. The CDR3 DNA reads TGTGCCAGCAGGCTTACAGTACATACTCAAATGAACACTGAAGCTTTCTTT.

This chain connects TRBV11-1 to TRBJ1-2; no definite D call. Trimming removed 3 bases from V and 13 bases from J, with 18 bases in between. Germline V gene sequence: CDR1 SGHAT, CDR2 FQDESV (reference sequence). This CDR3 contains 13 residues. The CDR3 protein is CASSFFGLTGATF. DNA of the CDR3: TGTGCCAGCAGCTTCTTTGGACTGACTGGAGCCACCTTC.

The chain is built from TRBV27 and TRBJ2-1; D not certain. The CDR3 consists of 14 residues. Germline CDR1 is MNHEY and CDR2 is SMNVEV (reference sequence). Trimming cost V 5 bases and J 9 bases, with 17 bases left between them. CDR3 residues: CASSRWVLESEQFF. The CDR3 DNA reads TGTGCCAGCAGTCGATGGGTTCTAGAAAGTGAGCAGTTCTTC.

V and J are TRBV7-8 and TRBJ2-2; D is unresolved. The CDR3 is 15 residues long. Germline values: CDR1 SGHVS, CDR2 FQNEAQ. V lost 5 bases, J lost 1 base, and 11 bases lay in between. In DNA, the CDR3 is TGTGCCAGCAGCCTTGGGAAGTGGAACACCGGGGAGCTGTTTTTT. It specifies CASSLGKWNTGELFF.

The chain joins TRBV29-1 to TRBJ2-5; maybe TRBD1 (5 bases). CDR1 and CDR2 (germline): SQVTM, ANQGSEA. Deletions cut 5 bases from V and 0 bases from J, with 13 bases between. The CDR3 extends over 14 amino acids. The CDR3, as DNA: TGCAGCGTTATCGACGACAGAAACCAAGAGACCCAGTACTTC. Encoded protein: CSVIDDRNQETQYF.

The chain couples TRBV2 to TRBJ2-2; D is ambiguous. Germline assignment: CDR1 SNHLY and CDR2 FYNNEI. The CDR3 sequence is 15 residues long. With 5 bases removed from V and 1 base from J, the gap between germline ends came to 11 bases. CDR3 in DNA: TGTGCCAGCAGTCCAGAAGCCGGGAACACCGGGGAGCTGTTTTTT. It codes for CASSPEAGNTGELFF.